These 2 T cell receptor beta chains came from one sample sequenced in a study of cytomegalovirus exposure and HLA in healthy donors. 60 Vbeta and 13 Jbeta primers were used in PCR. Sequenced by immunoSEQ multiplex PCR; TCRdb stores in-frame clones only, minus some. The sample has 150,000 to 200,000 clones, less than 80% seen once; the top ten hold 4.4%. Input material: PBMCs. The receptor source for this set is a woman in her twenties or thirties in good health and CMV-seropositive.

CDR3 loop: CATKTGYYGYTF. The CDR3 nucleotides read TGTGCCACCAAGACAGGTTACTATGGCTACACCTTC. The genes are TRBV6-5 and TRBJ1-2; possibly TRBD1 for D (6 bases). Deletions cut 10 bases from V and 3 bases from J, with 12 bases between. The CDR3 is 12 residues long. CDR1 is MNHEY, CDR2 SVGAGI, per germline.

The V gene is TRBV10-3, the J gene TRBJ1-2; D may be TRBD1 (6 bases). CDR1 ENHRY and CDR2 SYGVKD come from the germline V gene. V gave up 10 bases and J gave up 3 bases, with 15 bases separating them. The length of the CDR3 is 13 residues. DNA of the CDR3: TGTGCCACCTTGGGGGCGGGGGACTATGGCTACACCTTC. Translating it yields CATLGAGDYGYTF.